The clone carrying this TCR beta chain was seen only once. This entry belongs to a study of technical replicates of blood from a handful of donors. The data were produced by immunoSEQ multiplex PCR, yet TCRdb's version contains in-frame clones alone and is incomplete. The sample shows tens of thousands of clones, approximately 94% of them seen only once. This receptor was obtained from a human donor in good health. The sample consisted of T cells isolated from PBMCs.

For the CDR3, the DNA is TGTGCCAGCAGCTTACCGGGACTAGCGAGAAATGAGCAGTTCTTC. Translated: CASSLPGLARNEQFF. The rearrangement uses TRBV4-2 and TRBJ2-1; 10 bases fit TRBD2. The CDR3 contains 15 residues. Trimming cost V 5 bases and J 7 bases; bases outside gene matches: 8. The germline CDR1 and CDR2 sequences are LGHNA and YNFKEQ.